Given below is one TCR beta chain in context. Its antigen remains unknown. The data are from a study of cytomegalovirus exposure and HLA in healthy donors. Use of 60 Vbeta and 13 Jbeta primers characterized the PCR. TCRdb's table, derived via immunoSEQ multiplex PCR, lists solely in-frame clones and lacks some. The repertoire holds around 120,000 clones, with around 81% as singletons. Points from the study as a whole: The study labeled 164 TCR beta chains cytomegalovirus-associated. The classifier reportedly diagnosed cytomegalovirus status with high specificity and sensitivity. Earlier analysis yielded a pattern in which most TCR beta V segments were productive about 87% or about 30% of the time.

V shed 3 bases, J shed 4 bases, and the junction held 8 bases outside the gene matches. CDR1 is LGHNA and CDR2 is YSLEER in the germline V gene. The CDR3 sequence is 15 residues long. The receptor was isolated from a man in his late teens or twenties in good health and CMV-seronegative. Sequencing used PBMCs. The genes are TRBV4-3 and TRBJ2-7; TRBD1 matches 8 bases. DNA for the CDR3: TGCGCCAGCAGCCATTCAACGACAGGGGCATACGAGCAGTACTTC. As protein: CASSHSTTGAYEQYF.